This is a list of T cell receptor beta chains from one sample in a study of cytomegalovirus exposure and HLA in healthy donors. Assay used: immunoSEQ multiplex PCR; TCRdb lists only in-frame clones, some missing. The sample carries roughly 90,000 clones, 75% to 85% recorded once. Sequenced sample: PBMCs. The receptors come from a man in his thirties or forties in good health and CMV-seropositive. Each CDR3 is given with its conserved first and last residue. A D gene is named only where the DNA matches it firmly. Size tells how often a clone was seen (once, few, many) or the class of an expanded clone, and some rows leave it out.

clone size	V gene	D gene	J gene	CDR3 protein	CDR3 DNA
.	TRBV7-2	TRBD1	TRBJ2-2	CASSLGTGDTGELFF	TGTGCCAGCAGCTTAGGGACAGGGGACACCGGGGAGCTGTTTTTT
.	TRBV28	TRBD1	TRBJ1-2	CASSSRDRAVYYGYTF	TGTGCCAGCAGTTCGCGGGACAGGGCAGTCTACTATGGCTACACCTTC
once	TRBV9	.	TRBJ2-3	CASSAAPEGTQYF	TGTGCCAGCAGCGCGGCACCGGAGGGTACGCAGTATTTT
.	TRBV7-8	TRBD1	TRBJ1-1	CASSFRDSRTEAFF	TGTGCCAGCAGCTTCCGGGACAGTCGGACTGAAGCTTTCTTT
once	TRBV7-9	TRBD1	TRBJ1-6	CASRTEGQGYGSPLHF	TGTGCCAGCAGGACGGAAGGACAGGGTTACGGTTCACCCCTCCACTTT
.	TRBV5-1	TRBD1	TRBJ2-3	CASSSQGLSGTGAADTQYF	TGCGCCAGCAGCTCTCAAGGCCTATCCGGGACAGGGGCAGCAGATACGCAGTATTTT
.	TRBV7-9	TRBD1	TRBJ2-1	CASSPQGAASYNEQFF	TGTGCCAGCAGCCCCCAGGGGGCAGCCTCCTACAATGAGCAGTTCTTC
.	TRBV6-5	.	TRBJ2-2	CASSYPSGAGELFF	TGTGCCAGCAGTTACCCATCAGGGGCCGGGGAGCTGTTTTTT
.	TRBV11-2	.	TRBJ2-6	CASSLSGSGANVLTF	TGTGCCAGCAGCTTATCCGGCTCTGGGGCCAACGTCCTGACTTTC
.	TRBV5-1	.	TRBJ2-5	CASSPGQLETQYF	TGCGCCAGCAGCCCCGGACAGTTAGAGACCCAGTACTTC
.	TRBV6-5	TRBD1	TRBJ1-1	CASRPTGGKTEAFF	TGTGCCAGCAGACCGACAGGGGGCAAGACTGAAGCTTTCTTT
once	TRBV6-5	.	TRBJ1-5	CASSSYRVVQPQHF	TGTGCCAGCAGTTCGTACAGGGTGGTTCAGCCCCAGCATTTT
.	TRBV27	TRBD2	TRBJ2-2	CASSLRLAGGFGELFF	TGTGCCAGCAGTTTACGACTAGCGGGAGGGTTCGGGGAGCTGTTTTTT
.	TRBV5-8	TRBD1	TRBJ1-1	CASSSLDRPTEAFF	TGTGCCAGCAGCTCGCTGGACAGGCCGACAGAAGCTTTCTTT
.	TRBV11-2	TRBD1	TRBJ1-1	CASSSGTVLGLEAFF	TGTGCCAGCAGCTCAGGGACAGTGCTGGGCCTTGAAGCTTTCTTT
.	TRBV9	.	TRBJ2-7	CASSVGGVSSYEQYF	TGTGCCAGCAGCGTAGGGGGGGTGAGCTCCTACGAGCAGTACTTC
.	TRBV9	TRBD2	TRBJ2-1	CASSVHDGRAYSNEQFF	TGTGCCAGCAGCGTTCATGACGGGAGGGCCTACTCCAATGAGCAGTTCTTC
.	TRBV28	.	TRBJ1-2	CASSLGAVGGGGYTF	TGTGCCAGCAGTTTGGGGGCGGTAGGGGGGGGAGGCTACACCTTC
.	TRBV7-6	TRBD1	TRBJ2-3	CASSFSPTGESTDTQYF	TGTGCCAGCAGCTTTAGTCCCACAGGGGAAAGCACAGATACGCAGTATTTT